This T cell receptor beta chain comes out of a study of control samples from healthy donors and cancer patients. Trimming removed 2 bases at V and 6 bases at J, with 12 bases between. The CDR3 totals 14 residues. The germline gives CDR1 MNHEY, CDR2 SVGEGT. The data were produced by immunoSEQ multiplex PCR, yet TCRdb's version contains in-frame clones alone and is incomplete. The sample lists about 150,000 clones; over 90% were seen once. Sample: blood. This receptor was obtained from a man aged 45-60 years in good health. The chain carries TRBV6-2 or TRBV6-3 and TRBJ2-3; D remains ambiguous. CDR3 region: CASSYLGKEDTQYF. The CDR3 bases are TGTGCCAGCAGTTACCTCGGCAAGGAGGATACGCAGTATTTT.